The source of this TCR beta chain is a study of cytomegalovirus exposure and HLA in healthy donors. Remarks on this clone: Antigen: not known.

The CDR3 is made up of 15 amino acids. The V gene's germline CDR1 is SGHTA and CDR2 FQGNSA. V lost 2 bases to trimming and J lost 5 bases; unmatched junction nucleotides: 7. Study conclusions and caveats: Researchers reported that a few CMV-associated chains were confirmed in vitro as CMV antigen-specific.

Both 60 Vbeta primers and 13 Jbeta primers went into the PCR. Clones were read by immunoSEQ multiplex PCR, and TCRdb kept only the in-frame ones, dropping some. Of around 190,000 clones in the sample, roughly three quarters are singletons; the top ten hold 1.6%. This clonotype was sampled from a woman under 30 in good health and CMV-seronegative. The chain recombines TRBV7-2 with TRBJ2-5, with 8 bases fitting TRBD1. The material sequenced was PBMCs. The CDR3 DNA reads TGTGCCAGCAGCTTACCCGGACAGGGCACGGAGACCCAGTACTTC. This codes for CASSLPGQGTETQYF. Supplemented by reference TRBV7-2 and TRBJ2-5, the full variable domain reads GAGVSQSPSNKVTEKGKDVELRCDPISGHTALYWYRQSLGQGLEFLIYFQGNSAPDKSGLPSDRFSAERTGGSVSTLTIQRTQQEDSAVYLCASSLPGQGTETQYFGPGTRLLVL.